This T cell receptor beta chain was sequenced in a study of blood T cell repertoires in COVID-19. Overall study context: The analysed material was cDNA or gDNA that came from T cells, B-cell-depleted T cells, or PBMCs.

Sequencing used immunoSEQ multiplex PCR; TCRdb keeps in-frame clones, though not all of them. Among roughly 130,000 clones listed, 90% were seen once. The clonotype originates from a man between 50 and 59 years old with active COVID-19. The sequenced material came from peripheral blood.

The CDR3 reads CASSGQGGTEAFF. CDR3 nucleotide sequence: TGCGCCAGCAGTGGACAGGGAGGAACTGAAGCTTTCTTT. This chain connects TRBV10-1 to TRBJ1-1; 7 bases map to TRBD1. Looked up from germline, CDR1 is WNHNN and CDR2 is SYGVQD (reference sequence). The V segment lost 4 bases and the J segment 5 bases; nucleotides outside the gene matches: 4. The length of the CDR3 is 13 residues.